Presented here are 27 T cell receptor beta chains from one specimen sequenced in a study of memory CD4+ T cells and cytomegalovirus serostatus. The sort gate was single viable CD3+CD4+CD8-CD45RO+ cells for memory CD4+ T cells. TCRdb's copy holds only in-frame clones and misses some; the assay was immunoSEQ multiplex PCR. The data show about 38,000 clones, with roughly 85% seen just once and roughly 5% held by the top ten. What was sequenced was memory CD4+ T cells from blood. These receptor sequences come from an adult in good health and CMV-seropositive.

V and J are TRBV2 and TRBJ2-1; tentative D call: TRBD2 (6 bases). CDR1 is SNHLY and CDR2 is FYNNEI in the germline V gene. CDR3 size: 15 residues. Trimming left V 5 bases short and J 2 bases short, with 13 bases between. The CDR3 is CASSWGDGTYNEQFF. The CDR3 DNA reads TGTGCCAGCAGTTGGGGGGACGGAACCTACAATGAGCAGTTCTTC.

This clone has a single count. The V gene is TRBV7-9, the J gene TRBJ2-7; perhaps TRBD2 as D (5 bases). Trimming took off 6 bases at V and 6 bases at J, with 18 bases between the two ends. Germline V lookup: CDR1 SEHNR, CDR2 FQNEAQ (reference sequence). The CDR3 runs 14 residues. The CDR3 reads CASSRKREIGEQYF. CDR3 bases: TGTGCCAGCAGTAGGAAAAGGGAGATCGGCGAGCAGTACTTC.

V and J are TRBV19 and TRBJ1-1; D is uncertain. Trimming took 1 base from V and 5 from J, leaving 11 bases between them. CDR1 and CDR2 from the germline V gene are LNHDA and SQIVND (reference sequence). The CDR3 totals 14 residues. In DNA, the CDR3 is TGTGCCAGTAGTATAGCGGCAGTCGAAACTGAAGCTTTCTTT. It yields the protein CASSIAAVETEAFF. Combining the CDR3 with reference TRBV19 and TRBJ1-1 gives the whole variable domain DGGITQSPKYLFRKEGQNVTLSCEQNLNHDAMYWYRQDPGQGLRLIYYSQIVNDFQKGDIAEGYSVSREKKESFPLTVTSAQKNPTAFYLCASSIAAVETEAFFGQGTRLTVV.

The chain employs TRBV7-3 and TRBJ2-3; a weak D match, TRBD2 (5 bases). The germline V gene has CDR1 SGHTA and CDR2 FQGTGA. The CDR3 runs to 15 residues. The V and J ends lost 2 bases and 3 bases respectively, with 12 bases between them. The CDR3, as DNA: TGTGCCAGCAGCTTACAAGGAGGTCGAACAGATACGCAGTATTTT. Translating it yields CASSLQGGRTDTQYF.

V gene TRBV2 combines with J gene TRBJ2-3; maybe TRBD2 (5 bases). The CDR3 extends over 16 amino acids. Germline V gene sequence: CDR1 SNHLY, CDR2 FYNNEI. Trimming took off 5 bases at V and 1 base at J, with 16 bases between the two ends. The CDR3 spells CASSQAGLVRTDTQYF. The CDR3 nucleotides read TGTGCCAGCAGTCAGGCGGGCTTGGTCCGCACAGATACGCAGTATTTT.

This clone occurred once. This rearrangement joins TRBV19 to TRBJ1-2, with D possibly being TRBD1 (6 bases). V lost 1 base, J lost 4 bases, and 10 bases lay in between. The CDR3 spans 14 residues. Germline CDR1 is LNHDA and CDR2 is SQIVND (reference sequence). The chain's CDR3 is CASSIARTAYGYTF. As DNA, the CDR3 is TGTGCCAGTAGTATAGCGAGGACAGCCTATGGCTACACCTTC.

The chain carries TRBV28 and TRBJ1-5; D remains ambiguous. The V and J ends lost 5 bases and 2 bases respectively, with 19 bases between them. Germline lookup yields CDR1 MDHEN and CDR2 SYDVKM. CDR3 length: 17 amino acids. CDR3 sequence reads: CASSPYPAGSGNQPQHF. Here the CDR3 DNA reads TGTGCCAGCAGTCCATACCCCGCGGGCAGTGGCAATCAGCCCCAGCATTTT. Full variable domain (remainder filled in from reference TRBV28 and TRBJ1-5): DVKVTQSSRYLVKRTGEKVFLECVQDMDHENMFWYRQDPGLGLRLIYFSYDVKMKEKGDIPEGYSVSREKKERFSLILESASTNQTSMYLCASSPYPAGSGNQPQHFGDGTRLSIL.

The chain links TRBV7-2 to TRBJ2-1; 8 nucleotides match TRBD2. CDR1 SGHTA and CDR2 FQGNSA come from the germline V gene. This CDR3 is built from 16 residues. V lost 7 bases, J lost 7 bases, and 15 bases stayed unmatched. CDR3 DNA: TGTGCCAGCACCGCTGCCATGGCGGGGGGAGTTAATGAGCAGTTCTTC. Translation gives CASTAAMAGGVNEQFF.

This clone was seen once. The chain recombines TRBV5-1 with TRBJ2-2, with D tentatively TRBD1 (5 bases). The V and J ends lost 5 bases and 0 bases respectively, with 8 bases between them. CDR1 and CDR2 from the germline V gene are SGHRS and YFSETQ. The CDR3 has 14 amino acids. DNA for the CDR3: TGCGCCAGCAGACAGGTATCGAACACCGGGGAGCTGTTTTTT. Encoded protein: CASRQVSNTGELFF.

This chain links TRBV30 with TRBJ2-7, with D possibly TRBD2 on 6 matching bases. Looked up from germline, CDR1 is GTSNPN and CDR2 is SVGIG (reference sequence). This CDR3 contains 16 residues. Trimming removed 0 bases at V and 2 bases at J, with 17 bases between. Written as DNA, the CDR3 is TGTGCCTGGAGTGTACTGGGACTGTCCCGTCCCTACGAGCAGTACTTC. The encoded protein is CAWSVLGLSRPYEQYF.

This clone was counted once. This rearrangement joins TRBV15 to TRBJ2-3; 8 bases match TRBD1. This CDR3 is 14 amino acids long. From germline, CDR1 is LNHNV and CDR2 YYDKDF (reference sequence). Trimming cost V 11 bases and J 1 base; bases outside gene matches: 8. As DNA, the CDR3 is TGTGCCGTGGGACAGGCCTTACGCACAGATACGCAGTATTTT. Translating gives CAVGQALRTDTQYF.

V usage is TRBV5-1 and J usage is TRBJ2-5, with D hard to call. The CDR3 contains 13 residues. The germline V gene encodes CDR1 SGHRS and CDR2 YFSETQ. V lost 0 bases to trimming and J lost 1 base, with 4 bases between them. CDR3 sequence reads: CASSLEPQETQYF. In DNA form, the CDR3 reads TGCGCCAGCAGCTTGGAACCCCAAGAGACCCAGTACTTC.

V gene TRBV7-9 combines with J gene TRBJ2-7; TRBD1 might be the D (5 bases). The V gene's germline CDR1 is SEHNR and CDR2 FQNEAQ (reference sequence). V was cut by 5 bases and J by 7 bases, with 6 bases left in between. This CDR3 region has 10 residues. In nucleotides, the CDR3 is TGTGCCAGCAGCCCAGGGGAGCAGTACTTC. It yields the protein CASSPGEQYF.

The CDR3 nucleotides read TGTGCCAGCAAGACGAGGGATGGGGAGCAGTACTTC. It translates to CASKTRDGEQYF. The J gene is TRBJ2-7, the V gene TRBV6-5; possibly TRBD2 for D (5 bases). The CDR3 covers 12 residues. The germline gives CDR1 MNHEY, CDR2 SVGAGI. Trimming removed 7 bases at V and 7 bases at J, with 14 bases between.

The genes are TRBV13 and TRBJ1-2, with D maybe TRBD1 (5 bases). The CDR3 covers 14 residues. V was clipped by 2 bases and J by 5 bases, with 12 bases between them. The germline V gene has CDR1 PRHDT and CDR2 FYEKMQ (reference sequence). The CDR3 region is CASSLWARAYGYTF. The CDR3 region has the DNA TGTGCCAGCAGCTTATGGGCCAGGGCTTATGGCTACACCTTC.

This chain joins TRBV5-1 and TRBJ2-1; D could derive from TRBD1 or TRBD2 (5 bases each). Trimming shortened V by 7 bases and J by 8 bases, and 19 bases separated the two germline ends. The CDR3 is 14 residues long. Germline CDR1 SGHRS, CDR2 YFSETQ. The CDR3 spells CASSPKAGADEQFF. The CDR3 DNA is TGCGCCAGCTCCCCCAAAGCCGGGGCGGATGAGCAGTTCTTC.

With respect to this clone: At one end the junction does not follow the germline gene, possibly because of a read error. The rearrangement uses TRBV7-8 and TRBJ2-5; no definite D call. The CDR3 totals 13 residues. CDR1 is SGHVS, CDR2 FQNEAQ, per germline. This chain's CDR3 is CASSPGSQQTQYF. The CDR3 nucleotides are TGTGCCAGCAGCCCCGGGTCCCAACAGACCCAGTACTTC.

The table lists this clone with a few counts. The chain carries TRBV29-1 and TRBJ1-1; maybe TRBD1 (5 bases). Germline V gene data show CDR1 as SQVTM and CDR2 as ANQGSEA. Trimming pared 6 bases from V and 7 bases from J, leaving 12 bases between. CDR3 length: 11 amino acids. DNA of the CDR3: TGCAGCGTCAACCGACAGTATGAAGCTTTCTTT. It is translated as CSVNRQYEAFF.

The V gene is TRBV19, the J gene TRBJ1-5; 8 nucleotides match TRBD1. The germline V gene has CDR1 LNHDA and CDR2 SQIVND (reference sequence). The ends lost 4 bases at V and 6 bases at J; junction bases unmatched: 8. The CDR3 sequence is 15 residues long. The CDR3 coding sequence is TGTGCCAGTAGTAGAGGACAGGGAAGACTTCAGCCCCAGCATTTT. As protein: CASSRGQGRLQPQHF.

The V and J genes are TRBV10-3 and TRBJ1-1; possible D gene TRBD1, 5 bases. V lost 11 bases and J 0 bases, leaving 13 bases between the germline ends. The germline V gene encodes CDR1 ENHRY and CDR2 SYGVKD. The CDR3 is 13 amino acids. The chain's CDR3 is CAGQGGMNTEAFF. The CDR3 nucleotides read TGTGCCGGGCAGGGAGGAATGAACACTGAAGCTTTCTTT.

The gene calls are TRBV7-2 and TRBJ2-7; D is perhaps TRBD2 (6 bases). CDR3 length: 14 amino acids. CDR1 and CDR2 from the germline V gene are SGHTA and FQGNSA. Trimming stripped 2 bases from V and 2 bases from J, with 10 bases between. The CDR3: CASSLNGGAYEQYF. The CDR3 nucleotides are TGTGCCAGCAGCTTAAACGGCGGGGCCTACGAGCAGTACTTC. Using reference TRBV7-2 and TRBJ2-7 for the parts outside the CDR3, the full variable domain is GAGVSQSPSNKVTEKGKDVELRCDPISGHTALYWYRQSLGQGLEFLIYFQGNSAPDKSGLPSDRFSAERTGGSVSTLTIQRTQQEDSAVYLCASSLNGGAYEQYFGPGTRLTVT.

V and J are TRBV19 and TRBJ2-2; 7 bases agree with TRBD2. From germline, CDR1 is LNHDA and CDR2 SQIVND (reference sequence). The CDR3 contains 14 residues. The V and J ends lost 9 bases and 7 bases, in that order; junction bases with no gene match: 11. CDR3 sequence reads: CASRGYSGGGELFF. The CDR3 region has the DNA TGTGCCAGCAGAGGGTATTCGGGGGGCGGGGAGCTGTTTTTT. The complete variable domain, with remaining parts taken from reference TRBV19 and TRBJ2-2, reads DGGITQSPKYLFRKEGQNVTLSCEQNLNHDAMYWYRQDPGQGLRLIYYSQIVNDFQKGDIAEGYSVSREKKESFPLTVTSAQKNPTAFYLCASRGYSGGGELFFGEGSRLTVL.

The chain carries TRBV15 and TRBJ2-5; TRBD1 matches at 9 bases. Trimming at V came to 8 bases and at J to 7 bases, leaving 11 bases not matched to a gene. Per germline, CDR1 LNHNV and CDR2 YYDKDF (reference sequence). The CDR3 consists of 14 residues. The CDR3 loop is CATRAGTGRGTQYF. The CDR3, as DNA: TGTGCCACCCGGGCCGGGACAGGGCGAGGGACCCAGTACTTC.

J is TRBJ2-5 and V is TRBV2; 12 bases agree with TRBD2. The V gene end was trimmed by 6 bases and the J gene end by 6 bases; junction bases not matched to a gene: 5. The CDR3 contains 14 residues. Germline V gene lookup returns CDR1 SNHLY and CDR2 FYNNEI. CDR3 DNA: TGTGCCAGCAGGCTAGCGGGGGGGCCCAAGACCCAGTACTTC. Translated, it gives CASRLAGGPKTQYF.

This clone showed up just a few times. The V and J genes are TRBV5-4 and TRBJ1-2, with 7 bases that match TRBD1. V dropped 0 bases and J dropped 0; count of bases not matched to a gene: 14. This CDR3 comprises 19 residues. The germline CDR1 and CDR2 sequences are SGHNT and YYREEE (reference sequence). The CDR3 is CASSLGVRKGGPANYGYTF. In nucleotides, the CDR3 is TGTGCCAGCAGCTTGGGCGTCCGAAAAGGGGGCCCCGCTAACTATGGCTACACCTTC.

This chain joins TRBV4-3 and TRBJ2-1; 7 bases are shared with TRBD2. V dropped 0 bases and J dropped 4; count of bases not matched to a gene: 9. The CDR3 runs 17 residues. Germline assignment: CDR1 LGHNA and CDR2 YSLEER. CDR3 DNA sequence: TGCGCCAGCAGCCAAGATTCGGTGGGGGGGAAGTACAATGAGCAGTTCTTC. The encoded protein is CASSQDSVGGKYNEQFF.

This clone was picked up one time. This sequence joins TRBV11-3 and TRBJ2-1, with TRBD1 as a possible D gene (5 bases). The CDR3 contains 12 residues. Germline CDR1 is SGHNT and CDR2 is YENEEA. V was trimmed by 1 base and J by 9 bases, leaving 7 bases between them. DNA for the CDR3: TGTGCCAGCAGCTTAGGAGACAGTGAGCAGTTCTTC. Protein sequence: CASSLGDSEQFF. The full variable domain, with the rest looked up from reference TRBV11-3 and TRBJ2-1, is EAGVVQSPRYKIIEKKQPVAFWCNPISGHNTLYWYLQNLGQGPELLIRYENEEAVDDSQLPKDRFSAERLKGVDSTLKIQPAELGDSAVYLCASSLGDSEQFFGPGTRLTVL.